This T cell receptor (beta chain) stems from a study of shared clonotypes between healthy human individuals. Study-wide results and limits: In this cohort, only blood was sampled, and tissue repertoires likely differ.

This CDR3 is 14 amino acids long. Germline-derived CDR1 and CDR2 are MNHEY and SMNVEV (reference sequence). Trimming at V came to 5 bases and at J to 7 bases, leaving 7 bases not matched to a gene. CD8 cells regarded as naive lacked CD45RO, were positively chosen for CCR7, and omitted terminally differentiated effector memory CD45RA+ cells. Profiling relied on immunoSEQ multiplex PCR, and the TCRdb table lists in-frame clones only, not all of them. Altogether roughly 600,000 clones are present, about 98% being singletons, with the ten largest covering more than 0.3%. Remarks on this clone: Its antigen remains unidentified. The sample holds other DNA sequences that translate to the same CDR3.

This receptor was identified in a man younger than 40 in good health. The chain employs TRBV27 and TRBJ1-5, with 8 bases lining up with TRBD1. Sequenced: naive CD8+ T cells sorted from blood. The CDR3 protein is CASSPPGGGQPQHF. The CDR3 DNA reads as TGTGCCAGCAGTCCGCCAGGGGGCGGGCAGCCCCAGCATTTT.